The source of this TCR beta chain is a study of blood T cells in healthy people across ages. Across the whole study: About one barcoded TCR beta cDNA was captured per two T cells.

The germline V and J ends were trimmed by 5 bases and 7 bases, with 21 bases remaining between them. Germline assignment: CDR1 PRHDT and CDR2 FYEKMQ (reference sequence). This CDR3 has 15 residues. A second roughly 7 to 11 cycle PCR used barcoded and J-beta primers. Each CDR3 protein gets one entry after TCRdb re-called the 5' RACE reads with MiXCR. The sample lists about a million distinct CDR3 sequences, about 53% occurring once. Healthy Caucasians from Russia aged about 6 to 90 served as donors. At least 5.5 micrograms of total RNA were extracted per sample. This clonotype was observed a single time.

The sequence came from a woman aged 55-75 years in good health. V and J are TRBV13 and TRBJ2-7; a weak D match, TRBD1 (6 bases). Sequencing was performed on blood. The CDR3 DNA reads as TGTGCCAGCAGCGTGGACAGCTCTCTGAACAATGAGCAGTACTTC. Residues: CASSVDSSLNNEQYF. Complete variable domain (other parts from reference TRBV13 and TRBJ2-7): AAGVIQSPRHLIKEKRETATLKCYPIPRHDTVYWYQQGPGQDPQFLISFYEKMQSDKGSIPDRFSAQQFSDYHSELNMSSLELGDSALYFCASSVDSSLNNEQYFGPGTRLTVT.